Following are 12 T cell receptor beta chains from one sample sequenced in a study of cytotoxic CD8 clonotypes in ibrutinib-treated CLL. The repertoire was sequenced with immunoSEQ multiplex PCR; TCRdb's copy has only in-frame clones and lacks some. Among about 44,000 clones listed, 60% to 80% were seen once. The sequences come from PBMCs, collected after 12 months of ibrutinib treatment. The receptor set was obtained from a human donor with chronic lymphocytic leukemia.

This chain connects TRBV11-1 to TRBJ2-7; D gene uncertain. Germline V lookup: CDR1 SGHAT, CDR2 FQDESV (reference sequence). CDR3 length equals 14 residues. Trimming cost V 7 bases and J 3 bases, with 16 bases left between them. The CDR3 region has the DNA TGTGCCAGCACCAATGGACGAGAGTACTACGAGCAGTACTTC. This translates into CASTNGREYYEQYF. Together with reference TRBV11-1 and TRBJ2-7, the CDR3 gives the full variable domain: EAEVAQSPRYKITEKSQAVAFWCDPISGHATLYWYRQILGQGPELLVQFQDESVVDDSQLPKDRFSAERLKGVDSTLKIQPAELGDSAMYLCASTNGREYYEQYFGPGTRLTVT.

This clone was seen a handful of times. The V call is TRBV6-6, the J call TRBJ2-7, with no clear D. V was cut by 5 bases and J by 8 bases, with 10 bases left in between. This CDR3 spans 11 amino acids. Per germline, CDR1 MNHNY and CDR2 SVGAGI (reference sequence). CDR3 sequence: CASSTLSKQYF. CDR3 nucleotides: TGTGCCAGCAGTACCCTTTCCAAGCAGTACTTC.

Details on this clone: At one of its ends the junction is not consistent with the germline gene, which may arise from a read error. V gene TRBV7-2 combines with J gene TRBJ1-5, with D perhaps TRBD1 (6 bases). Germline loops: CDR1 SGHTA, CDR2 FQGNSA. The CDR3 runs 14 residues. This chain's CDR3 is CASSLDRRNQPQHF. Here the CDR3 DNA reads TGTGCCAGCAGTTTAGACAGGCGCAATCAGCCCCAGCATTTT.

CDR3 sequence (DNA): TGTGCCAGCAGGACCCTTTCTATCTCTGGGGCCAACGTCCTGACTTTC. It is translated as CASRTLSISGANVLTF. The J gene is TRBJ2-6, the V gene TRBV28; D is unclear. The V gene's germline CDR1 is MDHEN and CDR2 SYDVKM. Trimming shortened V by 6 bases and J by 0 bases, and 12 bases separated the two germline ends. CDR3 length: 16 residues.

The genes are TRBV9 and TRBJ2-5, with unresolved D. Between the trimmed V and J ends, which lost 0 bases and 2 bases, there was a span of 8 bases. The germline CDR1 and CDR2 sequences are SGDLS and YYNGEE. The CDR3 length is 14 residues. The CDR3 DNA reads as TGTGCCAGCAGCGTAGCTCCGTTACAAGAGACCCAGTACTTC. Translation: CASSVAPLQETQYF.

This clone was seen just once. The gene calls are TRBV4-3 and TRBJ1-3; D is uncertain. The germline V and J ends were trimmed by 1 base and 2 bases, with 3 bases remaining between them. This CDR3 has 13 residues. CDR1 is LGHNA, CDR2 YSLEER, per germline. The CDR3 DNA reads as TGCGCCAGCAGCCAAGTCGCTGGAAACACCATATATTTT. Its protein product is CASSQVAGNTIYF.

This chain joins TRBV5-1 and TRBJ2-5, with D possibly matching TRBD1 (6 bases). The ends were cut back, 3 bases at V and 5 bases at J, with 26 bases in the middle. From germline, CDR1 is SGHRS and CDR2 YFSETQ. The CDR3 is 18 amino acids. The CDR3 DNA reads as TGCGCCAGCAGCTACAGCGACAGTCATGGGGGCACCAGGGAGACCCAGTACTTC. It codes for CASSYSDSHGGTRETQYF.

The V gene is TRBV20-1, the J gene TRBJ2-3; D is unclear. The CDR3 consists of 10 residues. Per the germline V gene, CDR1 is DFQATT and CDR2 is SNEGSKA (reference sequence). V gave up 4 bases and J gave up 6 bases, with 5 bases separating them. This CDR3 reads CSANEDTQYF. The CDR3 coding sequence is TGCAGTGCTAACGAGGATACGCAGTATTTT.

This clone has a single count. V and J are TRBV7-9 and TRBJ1-3; D may be TRBD1 (6 bases). V gave up 5 bases and J gave up 2 bases, with 10 bases separating them. This CDR3 has 14 residues. CDR1 is SEHNR and CDR2 is FQNEAQ in the germline V gene (reference sequence). DNA of the CDR3: TGTGCCAGCAGCCGGACAGAAGCTGGAAACACCATATATTTT. Its protein is CASSRTEAGNTIYF.

The V call is TRBV15, the J call TRBJ1-4; D unresolved. The CDR3 runs to 13 residues. CDR1 and CDR2 from the germline V gene are LNHNV and YYDKDF (reference sequence). V was cut by 1 base and J by 8 bases, with 8 bases left in between. CDR3 region: CATSRGVGEKLFF. The CDR3 DNA reads as TGTGCCACCAGCAGAGGGGTTGGGGAAAAACTGTTTTTT.

This rearrangement joins TRBV10-1 to TRBJ2-3; perhaps TRBD2 as D (6 bases). This CDR3 spans 16 amino acids. The germline V gene has CDR1 WNHNN and CDR2 SYGVQD (reference sequence). Deletions cut 6 bases from V and 0 bases from J, with 16 bases between. The CDR3 DNA reads TGCGCCAGCAGCGCGCCGGGACTGGTCAGCACAGATACGCAGTATTTT. This codes for CASSAPGLVSTDTQYF.

This clone was detected once. The chain uses TRBV29-1 and TRBJ2-7; 9 nucleotides agree with TRBD1. The V and J ends lost 7 bases and 2 bases, in that order; junction bases with no gene match: 6. Per germline, CDR1 SQVTM and CDR2 ANQGSEA. The CDR3 spans 13 residues. CDR3 bases: TGCAGCGCAGGACAGGGGACAACCTACGAGCAGTACTTC. Amino acid sequence: CSAGQGTTYEQYF.